The clone carrying this T cell receptor beta chain was seen repeatedly, ten times or more. TCRdb re-called the 5' RACE reads through MiXCR, storing one row per CDR3 protein. This sample carries roughly 60,000 distinct CDR3 sequences, 7.7% of them seen once, and the ten largest clones take around 3.4%. This entry belongs to a study of early T cells in non-severe SARS-CoV-2 infection. This CDR3 spans 15 amino acids. V dropped 6 bases and J dropped 4; count of bases not matched to a gene: 7. The specimen sequenced was whole blood. This sequence was found in an adult who was a healthcare worker with PCR-confirmed SARS-CoV-2 infection or an uninfected control (not recorded which). This chain uses TRBV12-3 or TRBV12-4 with TRBJ2-1; 9 bases align to TRBD1. The CDR3 region is CASSLGTGLYNEQFF. The CDR3 coding sequence is TGTGCCAGCAGCCTAGGGACAGGGCTATACAATGAGCAGTTCTTC.